These 17 T cell receptor beta chains came from one sample sequenced in a study of cytomegalovirus exposure and HLA in healthy donors. Amplification used 60 Vbeta primers and 13 Jbeta primers. The table came from immunoSEQ multiplex PCR; TCRdb's copy has only in-frame clones and leaves some out. Of around 130,000 clones in the sample, 70% to 75% were seen once. The specimen was PBMCs. The receptors derive from a man aged 25 to 40 in good health and CMV-seronegative.

Only a few counts were recorded for this clone. The chain links TRBV7-2 to TRBJ1-1; 10 bases are shared with TRBD1. The CDR3 extends over 13 amino acids. Germline V lookup: CDR1 SGHTA, CDR2 FQGNSA. Trimming at V came to 6 bases and at J to 5 bases, leaving 3 bases not matched to a gene. The CDR3 DNA reads as TGTGCCAGCAGGACAGGGGGCGCGACTGAAGCTTTCTTT. Translation gives CASRTGGATEAFF.

The chain recombines TRBV30 with TRBJ2-7, with 7 positions matching TRBD1. CDR3 length: 13 residues. Germline CDR1 and CDR2: GTSNPN and SVGIG (reference sequence). V was pared by 0 bases and J by 3 bases, with 2 bases of the junction left unmatched. The chain's CDR3 is CAWSVGQIYEQYF. CDR3 nucleotides: TGTGCCTGGAGTGTGGGACAGATCTACGAGCAGTACTTC.

CDR3 nucleotides: TGTGCCAGCAGCTTAGTAGTCGGACTTGGCACTGAAGCTTTCTTT. Translated: CASSLVVGLGTEAFF. The chain joins TRBV7-9 to TRBJ1-1; no reliable D call. Trimming shortened V by 1 base and J by 4 bases, and 13 bases separated the two germline ends. The germline CDR1 and CDR2 sequences are SEHNR and FQNEAQ (reference sequence). The CDR3 has 15 residues.

The gene calls are TRBV25-1 and TRBJ2-3; 9 bases are a match to TRBD1. This CDR3 region has 15 residues. V trimming: 8 bases; J trimming: 5 bases; junction bases outside the gene matches: 11. Germline V CDR1 and CDR2: MGHDK, SYGVNS. CDR3 in DNA: TGTGCCAGCGGCTCACTAGGACAGGGGAGAGATACGCAGTATTTT. Its protein is CASGSLGQGRDTQYF.

The chain joins TRBV5-6 to TRBJ1-4, with D unclear. There are 13 residues in the CDR3. V gave up 3 bases and J gave up 8 bases, with 11 bases separating them. Germline assignment: CDR1 SGHDT and CDR2 YYEEEE. The CDR3 protein is CASSSPVEEKLFF. CDR3 bases: TGTGCCAGCAGCTCCCCGGTGGAGGAAAAACTGTTTTTT.

In this sample, this clone turned up a few times. The chain combines TRBV19 with TRBJ2-5; D may be TRBD1 (6 bases). Trimming stripped 3 bases from V and 2 bases from J, with 7 bases between. The CDR3 sequence is 13 residues long. Germline V gene lookup returns CDR1 LNHDA and CDR2 SQIVND (reference sequence). The CDR3 is CASSMDSQETQYF. The CDR3 coding sequence is TGTGCCAGTAGTATGGACAGTCAAGAGACCCAGTACTTC.

This sequence joins TRBV10-1 and TRBJ2-7, with TRBD1 matching over 9 bases. With 5 bases clipped from V and 4 bases from J, the junction kept 6 bases outside the gene matches. The CDR3 is 14 amino acids. The germline V gene has CDR1 WNHNN and CDR2 SYGVQD (reference sequence). The CDR3 loop is CASSYRDRVYEQYF. DNA of the CDR3: TGCGCCAGCAGTTACCGGGACAGGGTGTACGAGCAGTACTTC.

This rearrangement joins TRBV28 to TRBJ1-5, with D possibly being TRBD1 (6 bases). Deletions cut 5 bases from V and 0 bases from J, with 17 bases between. Germline values: CDR1 MDHEN, CDR2 SYDVKM. This CDR3 is 17 amino acids long. The DNA for the CDR3 is TGTGCCAGCAGTCCGGGGGGCAGGACAGATAGCAATCAGCCCCAGCATTTT. This sequence encodes CASSPGGRTDSNQPQHF.

The J gene is TRBJ1-2, the V gene TRBV30; D possibly corresponds to TRBD1 (5 bases). CDR1 is GTSNPN and CDR2 is SVGIG in the germline V gene (reference sequence). Trimming left V 4 bases short and J 1 base short, with 28 bases between. This CDR3 has 19 residues. The CDR3 DNA reads TGTGCCTGGATGCCGCGACTCTCGAGACAGAGACGGAGTAACTATGGCTACACCTTC. This gives the protein CAWMPRLSRQRRSNYGYTF.

This clone was seen only a few times. The chain has TRBV5-1 and TRBJ2-2, with D unclear. Germline lookup yields CDR1 SGHRS and CDR2 YFSETQ. The CDR3 covers 13 residues. V was pared by 4 bases and J by 6 bases, with 10 bases between. CDR3 nucleotide sequence: TGCGCCAGCAGCAGTGACATGGCCGGGGAGCTGTTTTTT. This translates into CASSSDMAGELFF.

This chain uses TRBV28 with TRBJ1-6; 9 bases are shared with TRBD1. From germline, CDR1 is MDHEN and CDR2 SYDVKM. This CDR3 has 18 residues. V lost 9 bases to trimming and J lost 10 bases; unmatched junction nucleotides: 22. CDR3 nucleotides: TGTGCCAGACACACCCACAGGGGGCATTCTAAAGAAAAGTCACCCCTCCACTTT. It yields the protein CARHTHRGHSKEKSPLHF.

This sequence joins TRBV5-8 and TRBJ1-5; 9 bases are a match to TRBD1. This CDR3 has 15 amino acids. V lost 3 bases, J lost 4 bases, and 5 bases stayed unmatched. Germline V gene data show CDR1 as SGHTS and CDR2 as YDEGEE. CDR3 amino acids: CASSSRQGDNQPQHF. The DNA for the CDR3 is TGTGCCAGCAGCTCCAGACAGGGGGATAATCAGCCCCAGCATTTT.

The gene calls are TRBV5-4 and TRBJ1-6; perhaps TRBD1 as D (5 bases). From germline, CDR1 is SGHNT and CDR2 YYREEE (reference sequence). The CDR3 extends over 14 amino acids. Trimming shortened V by 4 bases and J by 9 bases, and 14 bases separated the two germline ends. The CDR3 DNA reads TGTGCCAGCAGCCTACAGATGGGGGGTTCACCCCTCCACTTT. It codes for CASSLQMGGSPLHF.

This chain joins TRBV18 and TRBJ1-1; D uncertain. V lost 6 bases and J 1 base, leaving 12 bases between the germline ends. The CDR3 totals 14 residues. Germline V lookup: CDR1 KGHSH, CDR2 LQKENI. Here the CDR3 DNA reads TGTGCCAGCTCCCAACAGATATCGAACACTGAAGCTTTCTTT. Translation gives CASSQQISNTEAFF.

The genes are TRBV5-1 and TRBJ2-7, with 7 bases lining up with TRBD1. Trimming at V came to 2 bases and at J to 4 bases, leaving 6 bases not matched to a gene. The length of the CDR3 is 14 residues. Germline V CDR1 and CDR2: SGHRS, YFSETQ. The CDR3 region has the DNA TGCGCCAGCAGCTTTTTGACAGGGTCGTACGAGCAGTACTTC. Translated, it gives CASSFLTGSYEQYF.

This chain joins TRBV9 and TRBJ2-7, with D hard to call. The CDR3 is made up of 14 amino acids. V shed 0 bases and J shed 0 bases, with 7 bases lying between them. CDR1 is SGDLS, CDR2 YYNGEE, per germline. CDR3: CASSVGLDSYEQYF. Here the CDR3 DNA reads TGTGCCAGCAGCGTAGGCCTAGACTCCTACGAGCAGTACTTC. Based on the CDR3 plus reference TRBV9 and TRBJ2-7, the full variable domain is DSGVTQTPKHLITATGQRVTLRCSPRSGDLSVYWYQQSLDQGLQFLIQYYNGEERAKGNILERFSAQQFPDLHSELNLSSLELGDSALYFCASSVGLDSYEQYFGPGTRLTVT.

This clone turned up a few times. A read error may account for a junction end that differs from germline. As DNA, the CDR3 is TGTGCCAGCAGTGACGGGACAGGGGGCACAGATACGCAGTATTTT. It is translated as CASSDGTGGTDTQYF. The genes are TRBV10-3 and TRBJ2-3; 10 bases are a match to TRBD1. Germline lookup yields CDR1 ENHRY and CDR2 SYGVKD. This CDR3 comprises 15 residues.